This record concerns one T cell receptor (beta chain) sequence. The V gene lost 0 bases and the J gene lost 3 bases, with 9 bases spanning the gap. This CDR3 has 15 amino acids. Germline V gene lookup returns CDR1 MNHNS and CDR2 SASEGT. The sample comes from a study of blood T cell repertoires in COVID-19. Study details: The United States, Italy and Spain supplied acute and convalescent COVID-19 samples. The cDNA or gDNA used as material had been derived from T cells, B-cell-depleted T cells, or PBMCs.

Living in about two dozen US areas, the participants were between roughly 18 and 90 years of age. In assigning cohorts, the study relied on participant-reported clinical history. The assay was immunoSEQ multiplex PCR, and TCRdb's table has in-frame clones only and misses some. In the table there are about 180,000 clones, 65% to 85% of which are singletons. What was sequenced was PBMCs or T cells enriched from blood (not recorded which). This chain links TRBV6-1 with TRBJ1-5; D may be TRBD1 (5 bases). The TCR was taken from a middle-aged woman with acute COVID-19. This CDR3 reads CASSEAGGYNQPQHF. The CDR3 DNA reads TGTGCCAGCAGTGAAGCCGGGGGGTACAATCAGCCCCAGCATTTT.